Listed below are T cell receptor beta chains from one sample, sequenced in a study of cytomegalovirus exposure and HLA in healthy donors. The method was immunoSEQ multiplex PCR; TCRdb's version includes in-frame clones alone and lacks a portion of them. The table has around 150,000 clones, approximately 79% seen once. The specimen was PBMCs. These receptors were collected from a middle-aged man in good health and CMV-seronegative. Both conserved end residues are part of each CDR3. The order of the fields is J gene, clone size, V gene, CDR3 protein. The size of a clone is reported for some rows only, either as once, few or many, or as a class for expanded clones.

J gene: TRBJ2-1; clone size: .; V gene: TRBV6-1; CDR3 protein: CASSEGVAGGHEQFF
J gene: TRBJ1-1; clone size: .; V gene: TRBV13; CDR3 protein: CASSLRTDKTEAFF
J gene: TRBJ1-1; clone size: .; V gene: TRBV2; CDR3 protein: CASNRGGAGLGTEAFF
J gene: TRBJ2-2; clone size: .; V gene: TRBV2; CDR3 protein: CASSGDSGELFF
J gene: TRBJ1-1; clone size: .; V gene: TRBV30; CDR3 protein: CAWIQGGTEAFF
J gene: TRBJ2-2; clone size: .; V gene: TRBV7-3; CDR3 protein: CASSLWGDRLAGELFF
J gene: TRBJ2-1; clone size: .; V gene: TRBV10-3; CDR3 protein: CAIGGGAFNEQFF
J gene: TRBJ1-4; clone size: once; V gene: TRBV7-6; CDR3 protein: CASSLAGREQEKLFF
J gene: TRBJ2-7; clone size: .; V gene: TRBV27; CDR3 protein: CASSSGTKSYEQYF
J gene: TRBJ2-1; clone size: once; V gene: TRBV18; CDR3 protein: CASSPSLAGLDNEQFF
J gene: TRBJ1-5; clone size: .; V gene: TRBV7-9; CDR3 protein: CASSSNGGQPQHF
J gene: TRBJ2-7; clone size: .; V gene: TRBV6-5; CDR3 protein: CASIQGAGVGEQYF
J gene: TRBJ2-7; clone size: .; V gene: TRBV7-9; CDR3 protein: CASSLITGVSPYEQYF
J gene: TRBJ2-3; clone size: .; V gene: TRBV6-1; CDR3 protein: CASRNRGGSSDTQYF
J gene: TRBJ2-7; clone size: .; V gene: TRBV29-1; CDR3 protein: CSVLGDRGRYEQYF
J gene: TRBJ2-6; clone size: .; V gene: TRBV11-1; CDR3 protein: CASSIGQGGANVLTF
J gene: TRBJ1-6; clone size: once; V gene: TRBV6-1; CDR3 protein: CASSVVPPNSPLHF
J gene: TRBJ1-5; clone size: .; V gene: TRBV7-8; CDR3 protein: CASSGTGTAENQPQHF
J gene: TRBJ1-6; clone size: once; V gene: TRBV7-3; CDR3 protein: CASSLRGGAEPLHF
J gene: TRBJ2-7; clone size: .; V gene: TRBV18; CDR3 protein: CASSPPSGNEQYF
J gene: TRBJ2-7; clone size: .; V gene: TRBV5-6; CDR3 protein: CASSLTSGVYEQYF
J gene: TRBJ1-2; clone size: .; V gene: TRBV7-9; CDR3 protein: CASSLDRGYGYTF
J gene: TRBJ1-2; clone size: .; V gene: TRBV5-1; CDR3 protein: CASSPTARDYGYTF
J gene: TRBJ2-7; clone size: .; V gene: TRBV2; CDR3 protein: CASSEARQREQYF
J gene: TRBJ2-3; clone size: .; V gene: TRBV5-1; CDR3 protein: CASSLDLVQRGSPRDTQYF
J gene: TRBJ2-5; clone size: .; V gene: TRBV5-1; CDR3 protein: CASSLAGRGSPETQYF
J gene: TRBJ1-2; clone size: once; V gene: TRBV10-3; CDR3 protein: CAISGTGQGYGYTF
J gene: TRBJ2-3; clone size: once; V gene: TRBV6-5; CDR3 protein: CASSYSREVGGGTQYF
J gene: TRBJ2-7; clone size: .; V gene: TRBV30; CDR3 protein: CAWGSQRGVSLGEQYF
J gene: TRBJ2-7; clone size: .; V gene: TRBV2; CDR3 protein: CASSPRDSYEQYF
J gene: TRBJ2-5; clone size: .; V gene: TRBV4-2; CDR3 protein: CASSQPAPAGGGAVETQYF
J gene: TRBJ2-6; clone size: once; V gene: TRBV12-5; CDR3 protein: CASQQGDSGANVLTF
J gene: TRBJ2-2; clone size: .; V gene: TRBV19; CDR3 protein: CASSIRGSNTGELFF
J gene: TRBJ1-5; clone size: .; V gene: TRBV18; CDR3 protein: CASSAWRQGAQPQHF
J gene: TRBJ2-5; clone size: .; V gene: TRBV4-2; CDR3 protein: CASSQDWTSKETQYF
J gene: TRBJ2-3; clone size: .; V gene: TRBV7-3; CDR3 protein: CASSLNRNTDTQYF
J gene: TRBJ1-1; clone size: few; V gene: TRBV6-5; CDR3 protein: CASRATGGLGEAFF
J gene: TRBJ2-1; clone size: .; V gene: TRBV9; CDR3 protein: CASSVEPLASGGLPQFF
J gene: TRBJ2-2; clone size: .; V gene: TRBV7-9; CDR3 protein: CASSLVGTGVNGELFF
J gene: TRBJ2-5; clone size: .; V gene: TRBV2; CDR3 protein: CASSGGQGVETQYF
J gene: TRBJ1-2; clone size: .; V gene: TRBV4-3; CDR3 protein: CASSQEETGAVGYTF
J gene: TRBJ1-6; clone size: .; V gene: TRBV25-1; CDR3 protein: CATGTGKSPLHF
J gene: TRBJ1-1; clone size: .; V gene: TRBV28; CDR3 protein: CASTLGQGWTEAFF
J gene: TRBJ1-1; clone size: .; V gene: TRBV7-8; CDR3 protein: CASSSRQGMVAFF
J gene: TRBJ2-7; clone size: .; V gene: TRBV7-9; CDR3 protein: CSSSPRDSLYEQYF
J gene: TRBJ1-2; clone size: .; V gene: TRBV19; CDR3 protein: CASSIIANYGYTF
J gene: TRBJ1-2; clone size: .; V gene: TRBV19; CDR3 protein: CASRPQTGTGYGYTF
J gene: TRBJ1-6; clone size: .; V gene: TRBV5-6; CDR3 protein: CASSYRDRDNSPLHF